This T cell receptor beta chain was found in a study of prognosis after radiotherapy for stage I lung cancer. Whole-study context: Fourteen patients had newly diagnosed primary stage I lung tumors, and several had oligometastatic NSCLC after surgical resection of the primary tumor. The patient group consisted of about a dozen men and about 6 women whose ages spanned roughly 50 to 95, median about 70 years.

Germline CDR1 and CDR2: SEHNR and FQNEAQ (reference sequence). CDR3 length: 18 residues. The V and J ends lost 2 bases and 2 bases, in that order; junction bases with no gene match: 11. Using two-round multiplex PCR, the authors amplified TCR beta CDR3 from genomic DNA. Used in first-round PCR were primers specific to each TRBV and TRBJ gene. TCRdb recomputed calls from the multiplex PCR reads with MiXCR, one row per CDR3 protein. The sample contains around 30,000 distinct CDR3 sequences, around 30% of which appear only once. This clonotype was counted at least ten times. What it recognizes is unknown. Study-level results: Patients who had metastases reportedly showed TRBV and TRBJ gene usage that varied from that of patients who did not. Clone counts measured for unique TCRs fell after stereotactic body radiation therapy, median roughly 10,000 versus 7,000.

This sequence was found in a donor older than 45 with non-small cell lung cancer. The chain has TRBV7-9 and TRBJ2-2, with TRBD1 identical over 7 bases. Material: PBMCs, obtained before or after stereotactic body radiation therapy (not recorded which). CDR3 protein: CASSLNLPRQGNTGELFF. The CDR3 DNA reads TGTGCCAGCAGCTTAAATTTACCCCGACAGGGTAACACCGGGGAGCTGTTTTTT.